The 25 T cell receptor beta chains listed next were all sequenced from one sample in a study of cytomegalovirus exposure and HLA in healthy donors. Here immunoSEQ multiplex PCR was the method, and the copy in TCRdb shows in-frame clones only, minus some. In the table there are about 280,000 clones, around 89% of which are singletons. Material: PBMCs. The source of these receptors is a woman aged 18-29 years in good health and CMV-seronegative.

This rearrangement joins TRBV19 to TRBJ2-7, with 12 bases identical to TRBD2. Germline V gene data show CDR1 as LNHDA and CDR2 as SQIVND (reference sequence). J gave up 4 bases and V 3 bases, and 4 bases lay outside the gene matches. This CDR3 is built from 15 residues. The DNA of the CDR3 is TGTGCCAGTAGTATCTCGACTAGCGGGAGTTACGAGCAGTACTTC. Its protein is CASSISTSGSYEQYF.

The chain recombines TRBV11-2 with TRBJ2-2; 8 positions match TRBD2. Germline V lookup: CDR1 SGHAT, CDR2 FQNNGV. V shed 4 bases and J 0 bases; nucleotides not matched to a gene: 7. The CDR3 consists of 17 residues. CDR3: CASSYRAGATNTGELFF. CDR3 in DNA: TGTGCCAGCAGCTACCGAGCGGGAGCGACGAACACCGGGGAGCTGTTTTTT.

Only a few counts were recorded for this clone. This chain uses TRBV19 with TRBJ1-2; 7 positions agree with TRBD1. The CDR3 extends over 15 amino acids. The V segment lost 5 bases and the J segment 2 bases; nucleotides outside the gene matches: 8. The germline gives CDR1 LNHDA, CDR2 SQIVND (reference sequence). CDR3 sequence reads: CASSPQTGMNYGYTF. CDR3 coding DNA: TGTGCCAGTAGTCCCCAGACAGGGATGAACTATGGCTACACCTTC. The full variable domain, rest sourced from reference TRBV19 and TRBJ1-2, is DGGITQSPKYLFRKEGQNVTLSCEQNLNHDAMYWYRQDPGQGLRLIYYSQIVNDFQKGDIAEGYSVSREKKESFPLTVTSAQKNPTAFYLCASSPQTGMNYGYTFGSGTRLTVV.

The chain is built from TRBV11-2 and TRBJ2-7, with TRBD2 matching 12 bases. V shed 1 base and J 2 bases; nucleotides not matched to a gene: 9. This CDR3 comprises 18 residues. Germline assignment: CDR1 SGHAT and CDR2 FQNNGV. CDR3 region: CASSLGHPLAGGPYEQYF. In DNA form, the CDR3 reads TGTGCCAGCAGCTTAGGCCACCCTCTAGCGGGAGGGCCCTACGAGCAGTACTTC.

The V call is TRBV28, the J call TRBJ1-2, with 8 positions matching TRBD1. The CDR3 is made up of 15 amino acids. Germline values: CDR1 MDHEN, CDR2 SYDVKM. V trimming: 6 bases; J trimming: 8 bases; junction bases outside the gene matches: 14. The CDR3 bases are TGTGCCAGCAGGTCCGGGACAGGAGGGGTGGGGGGCTACACCTTC. Its protein is CASRSGTGGVGGYTF.

This clone has just a few counts. V usage is TRBV10-1 and J usage is TRBJ1-2, with unresolved D. The germline CDR1 and CDR2 sequences are WNHNN and SYGVQD (reference sequence). The CDR3 sequence is 13 residues long. Deletions cut 2 bases from V and 0 bases from J, with 4 bases between. CDR3: CASSEGPNYGYTF. The CDR3 region has the DNA TGCGCCAGCAGTGAGGGGCCTAACTATGGCTACACCTTC.

This clone appeared a few times. The chain uses TRBV29-1 and TRBJ1-1, with D maybe TRBD1 (5 bases). Germline CDR1 SQVTM, CDR2 ANQGSEA. There are 11 residues in the CDR3. V lost 1 base and J lost 10, with 10 bases in between. The CDR3 region is CSVEVGLGAFF. In DNA form, the CDR3 reads TGCAGCGTTGAAGTGGGGCTCGGAGCTTTCTTT.

This chain joins TRBV5-4 and TRBJ2-2; D is ambiguous. Looked up from germline, CDR1 is SGHNT and CDR2 is YYREEE (reference sequence). The CDR3 loop spans 11 amino acids. The germline V and J ends were trimmed by 2 bases and 7 bases, with 3 bases remaining between them. CDR3 coding DNA: TGTGCCAGCAGCTTTAGCGGGGAGCTGTTTTTT. It yields the protein CASSFSGELFF.

With regard to this clone: The sample has other DNA sequences that encode this CDR3 too. The chain uses TRBV18 and TRBJ1-5, with TRBD1 matching 8 bases. CDR1 is KGHSH, CDR2 LQKENI, per germline. V gave up 6 bases and J gave up 2 bases; unmatched junction bases: 3. This CDR3 comprises 14 residues. CDR3 sequence reads: CASSDRGGNQPQHF. CDR3 DNA sequence: TGTGCCAGCTCCGACAGGGGAGGCAATCAGCCCCAGCATTTT.

V is TRBV5-1 and J is TRBJ1-4; 7 positions agree with TRBD1. Germline assignment: CDR1 SGHRS and CDR2 YFSETQ. This CDR3 comprises 16 residues. Germline trimming cut 0 bases from V and 2 bases from J; bases unmatched to any gene: 4. The DNA for the CDR3 is TGCGCCAGCAGCTTGGTAGGGGGCCGTACTAATGAAAAACTGTTTTTT. It codes for CASSLVGGRTNEKLFF.

V gene TRBV2 combines with J gene TRBJ2-1; D might be TRBD2 (5 bases). Germline assignment: CDR1 SNHLY and CDR2 FYNNEI. There are 14 residues in the CDR3. Trimming pared 4 bases from V and 5 bases from J, leaving 12 bases between. The DNA for the CDR3 is TGTGCCAGCAGTGCCTTCGGAGGAGACAATGAGCAGTTCTTC. Translated: CASSAFGGDNEQFF.

The CDR3 protein is CASSLGWTAPAYEQYF. The CDR3 DNA sequence: TGTGCCAGCAGCTTGGGATGGACTGCCCCGGCCTACGAGCAGTACTTC. V and J are TRBV5-6 and TRBJ2-7; D may be TRBD2 (5 bases). Trimming cost V 0 bases and J 2 bases, with 15 bases left between them. This CDR3 contains 16 residues. The germline CDR1 and CDR2 sequences are SGHDT and YYEEEE.

This chain uses TRBV4-2 with TRBJ2-1, with D uncertain. Germline lookup yields CDR1 LGHNA and CDR2 YNFKEQ. Trimming stripped 2 bases from V and 7 bases from J, with 24 bases between. The CDR3 is made up of 18 amino acids. CDR3 nucleotides: TGTGCCAGCAGCCAACCAATTTCCTCGGAGCCAAGAAGGAATGAGCAGTTCTTC. Its protein product is CASSQPISSEPRRNEQFF.

This clone was seen more than once but under ten times. This sequence joins TRBV6-1 and TRBJ1-2; the D is unclear. Per germline, CDR1 MNHNS and CDR2 SASEGT. V dropped 0 bases and J dropped 8 bases, with 7 bases sitting between them. The CDR3 consists of 12 residues. Written as DNA, the CDR3 is TGTGCCAGCAGTGAAGCCGTCCTGGGCTACACCTTC. Protein product: CASSEAVLGYTF.

This clone showed up just once. The J gene is TRBJ2-1, the V gene TRBV5-1; weak D call: TRBD1 (5 bases). Germline assignment: CDR1 SGHRS and CDR2 YFSETQ. The CDR3 has 14 residues. V shed 5 bases and J shed 5 bases, with 14 bases lying between them. The CDR3 sequence is CASSETTAHNEQFF. The DNA for the CDR3 is TGCGCCAGCAGTGAGACGACAGCACACAATGAGCAGTTCTTC. The entire variable domain, with the rest obtained from reference TRBV5-1 and TRBJ2-1, is as follows: KAGVTQTPRYLIKTRGQQVTLSCSPISGHRSVSWYQQTPGQGLQFLFEYFSETQRNKGNFPGRFSGRQFSNSRSEMNVSTLELGDSALYLCASSETTAHNEQFFGPGTRLTVL.

The chain combines TRBV9 with TRBJ1-1; 7 nucleotides match TRBD1. Germline-derived CDR1 and CDR2 are SGDLS and YYNGEE. The CDR3 runs to 15 residues. Losses at the gene ends were 4 bases for V and 1 base for J; bases not matched to a gene: 7. The CDR3 here is CASSPLRGANTEAFF. The CDR3, as DNA: TGTGCCAGCAGCCCACTCAGGGGGGCGAACACTGAAGCTTTCTTT.

This rearrangement joins TRBV4-1 to TRBJ1-2; D is possibly TRBD1 (5 bases). V lost 3 bases and J lost 3, with 17 bases in between. The CDR3 runs to 16 residues. CDR1 MGHRA and CDR2 YSYEKL come from the germline V gene. The CDR3 DNA reads as TGCGCCAGCAGCCATTATACGGACATCTGGGACTATGGCTACACCTTC. Translation gives CASSHYTDIWDYGYTF.

The chain recombines TRBV28 with TRBJ1-1, with D possibly TRBD1 on 5 matching bases. V was pared by 3 bases and J by 11 bases, with 10 bases between. Germline V gives CDR1 MDHEN, CDR2 SYDVKM. This CDR3 has 11 residues. Here the CDR3 DNA reads TGTGCCAGCAGTTTGGGGGGGTTGGCTTTCTTT. Amino acids: CASSLGGLAFF.

The chain joins TRBV19 to TRBJ2-1; TRBD1 matches at 10 bases. The germline gives CDR1 LNHDA, CDR2 SQIVND (reference sequence). Trimming removed 5 bases from V and 1 base from J; junction bases left unmatched: 5. There are 16 residues in the CDR3. The CDR3 DNA is TGTGCCAGTAGTCCCATGGGACAGGGGTCCTACAATGAGCAGTTCTTC. This codes for CASSPMGQGSYNEQFF.

The chain is built from TRBV28 and TRBJ1-5, with D perhaps matching TRBD1 (6 bases). Trimming cost V 5 bases and J 6 bases, with 14 bases left between them. The CDR3 runs 14 residues. Germline lookup yields CDR1 MDHEN and CDR2 SYDVKM. CDR3 coding DNA: TGTGCCAGCAGTGTCGGGACAAGAATTCAGCCCCAGCATTTT. Encoded protein: CASSVGTRIQPQHF. The variable domain in full, completed from reference TRBV28 and TRBJ1-5, reads DVKVTQSSRYLVKRTGEKVFLECVQDMDHENMFWYRQDPGLGLRLIYFSYDVKMKEKGDIPEGYSVSREKKERFSLILESASTNQTSMYLCASSVGTRIQPQHFGDGTRLSIL.

The V gene is TRBV9, the J gene TRBJ2-5; 9 bases are shared with TRBD2. CDR3 length: 15 amino acids. Germline CDR1 is SGDLS and CDR2 is YYNGEE. The ends lost 0 bases at V and 5 bases at J; junction bases unmatched: 5. The CDR3 sequence: CASSVAWAGGETQYF. The CDR3 nucleotides are TGTGCCAGCAGCGTAGCATGGGCGGGGGGGGAGACCCAGTACTTC.

CDR3 protein: CASKGVAGGYNEQFF. The CDR3 region has the DNA TGTGCCAGCAAAGGCGTAGCGGGAGGGTACAATGAGCAGTTCTTC. The chain combines TRBV28 with TRBJ2-1; 11 bases line up with TRBD2. The V segment lost 7 bases and the J segment 4 bases; nucleotides outside the gene matches: 6. The CDR3 totals 15 residues. CDR1 MDHEN and CDR2 SYDVKM come from the germline V gene. Supplemented by reference TRBV28 and TRBJ2-1, the full variable domain reads DVKVTQSSRYLVKRTGEKVFLECVQDMDHENMFWYRQDPGLGLRLIYFSYDVKMKEKGDIPEGYSVSREKKERFSLILESASTNQTSMYLCASKGVAGGYNEQFFGPGTRLTVL.

This rearrangement joins TRBV6-1 to TRBJ2-3; a weak D match, TRBD2 (6 bases). The CDR3 spans 14 residues. The germline V and J ends were trimmed by 8 bases and 4 bases, with 16 bases remaining between them. Germline CDR1 is MNHNS and CDR2 is SASEGT. DNA for the CDR3: TGTGCCAGCTCCCCCCGGGGGAGGTCAGATACGCAGTATTTT. The encoded protein is CASSPRGRSDTQYF.

The V gene is TRBV9, the J gene TRBJ1-5; D is uncertain. V was pared by 5 bases and J by 0 bases, with 12 bases between. This CDR3 has 15 residues. Per the germline V gene, CDR1 is SGDLS and CDR2 is YYNGEE. This CDR3 reads CASSNSPYSNQPQHF. DNA for the CDR3: TGTGCCAGCAGTAACAGCCCTTATAGCAATCAGCCCCAGCATTTT.

V gene TRBV28 combines with J gene TRBJ2-7, with 12 nucleotides matching TRBD2. J lost 6 bases, V lost 3 bases, and 15 bases had no gene match. Germline CDR1 is MDHEN and CDR2 is SYDVKM. The CDR3 is 18 amino acids. The CDR3 here is CASSLTSGGRPSLCEQYF. The CDR3 DNA sequence: TGTGCCAGCAGTTTGACTAGCGGGGGTCGCCCCTCTTTGTGCGAGCAGTACTTC.